This T cell receptor beta chain comes out of a study of cytomegalovirus exposure and HLA in healthy donors. Whole-study context: Some 85 million unique TCRs from HLA-typed donors were held in an early data release.

Concerning this clone itself: Its specificity is not known.

PCR employed 60 Vbeta and 13 Jbeta primers. Using immunoSEQ multiplex PCR, the repertoire was profiled, and TCRdb retains in-frame clones only, with some absent. Seen here are fewer than 150,000 clones, about 75% observed once, and the top ten hold 1.5% to 2%. The study, taken as a whole, reports: An analysis was carried out at a later point. It showed that HLA-associated TCR beta chains were more clonally expanded than equally common non-associated chains. There were approximately 150 TCR beta chains listed as cytomegalovirus-associated.

What was sequenced was PBMCs. This TCR derives from a woman aged 25 to 45 in good health and CMV-seronegative.

CDR3 in amino acids: CASGHRGPDFGTQYF. In DNA form, the CDR3 reads TGTGCCAGCGGACACAGGGGCCCTGACTTCGGGACCCAGTACTTC. The chain has TRBV13 and TRBJ2-5; 7 positions match TRBD1. The J segment lost 7 bases and the V segment lost 8 bases, leaving 16 bases of the junction unmatched. Looked up from germline, CDR1 is PRHDT and CDR2 is FYEKMQ (reference sequence). The CDR3 spans 15 residues.